This TCR beta chain was recorded in a study of technical replicates of blood from a few donors (dated by TCRdb to between 2016 and 2019). Regarding this clone: Its target antigen remains unknown. One base away there is no much larger clone; base qualities are not given. Other DNA sequences in the same sample also yield this CDR3.

Trimming removed 2 bases from V and 4 bases from J; the gene matches leave 4 bases unexplained. Measured from the cysteine to the phenylalanine, the CDR3 is 15 residues long. Only the CDR3 region is kept as DNA, spanning 45 bases read in frame from base 1. Looking up the germline V gene yields CDR1 SGHTS and CDR2 YDEGEE. Library method: the immunoSEQ multiplex PCR assay. This is the immuneACCESS table as TCRdb keeps it, with only in-frame sequences that have V and J called. A part of the clones is gone; compared with another copy, unresolved V genes explain less than half, and the rest is unexplained. The sample contains about 82,000 clones, 80% to 95% of them found a single time. Together, the top ten hold approximately 0.3% of the sample.

This TCR derives from a human donor in good health. The rearranged chain carries TRBV5-8 and TRBJ2-5; TRBD2 matches 11 bases in the middle. Source material: T cells isolated from PBMCs. The CDR3 region reads CASSFGLAGGETQYF. At the DNA level, the sequence is TGTGCCAGCAGCTTCGGCCTAGCGGGAGGAGAGACCCAGTACTTC.